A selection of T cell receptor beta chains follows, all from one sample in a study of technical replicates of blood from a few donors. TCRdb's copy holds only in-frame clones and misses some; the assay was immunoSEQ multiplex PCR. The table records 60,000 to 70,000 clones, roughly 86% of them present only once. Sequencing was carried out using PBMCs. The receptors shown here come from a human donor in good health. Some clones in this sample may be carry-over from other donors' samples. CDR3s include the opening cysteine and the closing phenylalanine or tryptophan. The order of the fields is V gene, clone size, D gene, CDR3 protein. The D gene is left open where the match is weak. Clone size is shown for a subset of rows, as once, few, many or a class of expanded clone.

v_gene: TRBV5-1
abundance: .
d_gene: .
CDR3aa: CASSKGEGYEQYF

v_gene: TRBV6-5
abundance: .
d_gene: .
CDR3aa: CASSAGGWAFF

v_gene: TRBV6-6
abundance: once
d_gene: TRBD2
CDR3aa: CASSYPGGKGKEQFF

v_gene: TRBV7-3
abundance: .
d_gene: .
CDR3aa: CASSPTGLHTEAFF

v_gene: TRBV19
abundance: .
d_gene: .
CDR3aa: CASTTGLSSYNEQFF

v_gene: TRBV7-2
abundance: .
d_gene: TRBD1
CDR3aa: CASSASAGQGYSNQPQHF

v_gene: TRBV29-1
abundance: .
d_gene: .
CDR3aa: CSGNQGNTIYF

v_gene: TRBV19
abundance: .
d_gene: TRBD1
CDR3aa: CASSLTGRNYGYTF

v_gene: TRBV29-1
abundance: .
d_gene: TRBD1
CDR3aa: CSVDWTGGSEQYF

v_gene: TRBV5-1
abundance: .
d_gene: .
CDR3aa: CASSSPGNQETQYF

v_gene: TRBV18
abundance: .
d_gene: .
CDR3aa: CASSPNVWSSYNEQFF

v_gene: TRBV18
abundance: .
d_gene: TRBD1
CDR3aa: CASSRTGDYYEQYF

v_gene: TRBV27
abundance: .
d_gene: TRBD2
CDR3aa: CASSPPPGLSGTYNEQFF

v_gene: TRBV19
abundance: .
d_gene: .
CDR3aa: CASSIARDRNQPQHF

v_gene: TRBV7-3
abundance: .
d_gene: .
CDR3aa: CASSEGVGVAYEQYF

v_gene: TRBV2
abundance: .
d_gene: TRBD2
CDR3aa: CASRLFSGSPYEQYF

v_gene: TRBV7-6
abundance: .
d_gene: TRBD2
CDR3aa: CASSLGTSGRTWEQYF

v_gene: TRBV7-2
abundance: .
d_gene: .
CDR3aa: CASSLAPTSIRGYQYF

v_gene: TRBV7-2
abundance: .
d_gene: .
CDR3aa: CASSLFRGRETQYF

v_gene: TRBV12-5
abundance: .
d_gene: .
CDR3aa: CASGQGGTEHQPQHF

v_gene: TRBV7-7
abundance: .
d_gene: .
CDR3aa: CASSPGTDTQYF

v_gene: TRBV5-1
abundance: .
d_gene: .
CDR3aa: CASSWWRDSYEQYF

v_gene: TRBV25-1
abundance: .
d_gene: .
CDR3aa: CASSDPAAGGTEAFF

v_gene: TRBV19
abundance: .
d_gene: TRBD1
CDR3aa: CASSITGVSGANVLTF

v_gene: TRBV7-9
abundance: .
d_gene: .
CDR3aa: CASSLQGTDTQYF

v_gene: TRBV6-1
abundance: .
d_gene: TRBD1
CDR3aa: CASSGLDRGSNQPQHF

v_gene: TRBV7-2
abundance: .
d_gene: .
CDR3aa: CASSLLSLDTEAFF

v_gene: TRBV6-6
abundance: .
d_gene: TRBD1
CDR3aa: CASSSQGTEGGYGYTF

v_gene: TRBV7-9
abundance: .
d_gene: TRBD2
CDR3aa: CASSLGLAEPEQYF

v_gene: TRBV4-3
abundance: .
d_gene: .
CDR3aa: CASSQGDRGTSYEQYF